This T cell receptor beta chain was sequenced during a study of T cell repertoires in cytomegalovirus infection. Overall study: Public TCR beta signatures marked donors with CMV infection and the matching HLA. General study points: CMV-specific TCR beta clonotypes restricted by HLA-C were the ones dominating the ex vivo response. There were carriers of CMV plus the relevant HLA, and cumulative public TCR beta family frequency identified them.

V was clipped by 5 bases and J by 0 bases; unmatched bases: 13. Germline V gene sequence: CDR1 SGHTA, CDR2 FQGNSA. There are 18 residues in the CDR3. TCRdb itself ran the reads through MiXCR, one entry per CDR3 protein. The data contain 270,000 or so distinct CDR3 sequences, approximately 17% of them singletons. Ten or more counts support this clonotype. Its antigen is currently unknown. This clonotype was sampled from a human donor in good health (CMV status not recorded). Some clones in this sample may be carry-over from other donors' samples. The sample consisted of CD8+ T cells from PBMCs. The chain carries TRBV7-2 and TRBJ1-1, with 9 bases lining up with TRBD1. The CDR3 region is CASSLRAWDRDMNTEAFF. The CDR3 DNA sequence: TGTGCCAGCAGCCTTAGGGCATGGGACAGGGACATGAACACTGAAGCTTTCTTT.